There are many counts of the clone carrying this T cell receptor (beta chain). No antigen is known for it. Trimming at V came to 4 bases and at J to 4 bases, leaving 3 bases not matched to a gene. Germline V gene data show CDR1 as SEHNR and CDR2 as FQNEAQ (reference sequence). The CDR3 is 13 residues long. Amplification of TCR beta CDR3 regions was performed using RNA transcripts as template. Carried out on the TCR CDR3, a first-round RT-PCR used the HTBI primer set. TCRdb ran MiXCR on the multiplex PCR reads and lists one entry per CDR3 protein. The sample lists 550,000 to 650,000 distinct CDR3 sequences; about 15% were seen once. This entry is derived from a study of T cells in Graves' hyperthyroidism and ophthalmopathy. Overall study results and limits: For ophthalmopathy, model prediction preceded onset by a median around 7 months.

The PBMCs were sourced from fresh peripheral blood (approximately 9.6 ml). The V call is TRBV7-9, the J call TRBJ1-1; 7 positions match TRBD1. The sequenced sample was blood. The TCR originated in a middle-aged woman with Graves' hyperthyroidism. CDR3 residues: CASSSSGGTEAFF. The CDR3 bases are TGTGCCAGCAGCTCATCAGGGGGCACTGAAGCTTTCTTT.